This TCR beta chain appears in the sequencing data of a study of CD8+ T cells in alopecia areata. Study-level information: Treatment with tofacitinib (6 to 18 months) was followed by 6 months off drug.

RNA extraction was followed by reverse transcription into cDNA, which acted as the sequencing template. TCRdb keeps only in-frame clones here, not all; method: immunoSEQ multiplex PCR. The sample consists of approximately 100,000 clones, 50% to 60% of them appearing once. As for treatment: oral pan-JAK inhibitor, 5-10 mg twice daily. Peripheral blood samples and lesional scalp punch biopsies were obtained from alopecia areata patients. Study-level points and caveats: In scalp and blood during tofacitinib, many expanded lesional clones persisted.

Trimming removed 7 bases from V and 6 bases from J, with 13 bases in between. Germline lookup yields CDR1 SNHLY and CDR2 FYNNEI. The CDR3 is 13 amino acids. Note on this clone: Its antigen is unidentified.

Sequencing used CD8+ T cells sorted from blood, obtained at approximately week 56, from a patient treated with tofacitinib. This sequence was found in a human donor with alopecia areata. The V call is TRBV2, the J call TRBJ2-1; maybe TRBD2 (6 bases). CDR3 sequence (DNA): TGTGCCAGCAAACCACGGAGGGGCAATGAGCAGTTCTTC. Its translation is CASKPRRGNEQFF.